The T cell receptor beta chain described here comes from a study of blood T cell repertoires in COVID-19. This clone was observed once. This table comes from immunoSEQ multiplex PCR, and its TCRdb copy is limited to in-frame clones, with some not included. This sample has about 16,000 clones, with around 90% found just once. Per the germline V gene, CDR1 is MNHEY and CDR2 is SMNVEV (reference sequence). Between the trimmed V and J ends, which lost 1 base and 6 bases, there was a span of 13 bases. This CDR3 is 14 amino acids long. The J gene is TRBJ2-7, the V gene TRBV27; D is possibly TRBD1 (6 bases). The sample was peripheral blood. The clonotype comes from a human donor in a cohort sampled during active COVID-19. This chain's CDR3 is CASSLWGTPSEQYF. CDR3 DNA: TGTGCCAGCAGTTTATGGGGGACACCCTCCGAGCAGTACTTC.